This T cell receptor beta chain was recovered during a study of CD8+CD57+ T cells in acquired aplastic anemia (dated by TCRdb to between 2018 and 2020). Notes on the research overall: On average, sorted CD4+ and CD8+ cells yielded about 3 ug of extracted DNA, with a range of about 0.17 to 27.4 ug. Mean read counts for healthy donor samples were roughly 10 million for CD4+ cells and some 12 million for CD8+ cells.

The research as a whole found: Around 28 CD8+ CDR3 sequences were found to be shared between patients and controls, but these sequences appeared to be highly expressed in patients and within the immunodominant clones of the patients. Between patients and healthy controls, no significant difference in CD8+ Simpson's diversity was found (P=0.060).

Turning to this clonotype: Its antigen remains undetermined. Per-nucleotide qualities are absent, and no much larger clonotype sits a single base away.

In the germline V gene (reference sequence), CDR1 corresponds to WNHNN and CDR2 to SYGVQD. Taken from cysteine to phenylalanine, the CDR3 has 14 residues. The sequence is cut down to CDR3 DNA, 42 bases in frame from base 1. Ends trimmed: V by 6 bases, J by 6 bases; bases unmatched to a gene: 7. Profiling of TCR beta VDJ combinations and CDR3 sequences used genomic DNA as the template. An Illumina HiSeq 2000 was used for TCR repertoire sequencing. On the authors' methods: Repertoires were assessed using TRBV/TRBJ rearrangement plots, CDR3 size and DJ length profiles, and Simpson's diversity index. Whichever DNA sequence was most abundant in the deep sequencing data was defined as the immunodominant clone. CDR3 amino acid sequences were screened for sharing across subjects and were compared with published repertoires and the VDJdb database. TCRdb reanalyzed the raw reads on its own, using fastp at Q25 for trimming and MiXCR for clone calling, and kept in-frame beta chains. Rows with a matching CDR3 protein are joined into one entry that keeps the most common DNA and genes. The V and J calls reflect TCRdb's pipeline rather than the authors' work. Counted in this sample were about 130,000 distinct CDR3 sequences; 48% of them appeared once. The ten largest clones represent about 2.5% of the sample.

In this study, sorted CD4+ and CD8+ T cells from the blood of healthy subjects and of severe aplastic anemia patients had their TCR repertoires deep-sequenced. Ficoll-Paque density gradient centrifugation was used to isolate peripheral blood mononuclear cells. CD4+ and CD8+ T cells were sorted by FACS or magnetic beads before DNA extraction. The clonotype was recovered from a human donor in good health, serving as a control. Sequenced sample: sorted CD4+, CD8+, or CD8+CD57+ T cells (not recorded which) from PBMCs. The receptor chain draws on TRBV10-1 and TRBJ2-1; 8 central nucleotides agree with TRBD2. At the DNA level, the sequence is TGCGCCAGCAGAGAGCGGGAGACTTTCAATGAGCAGTTCTTC. The resulting protein is CASRERETFNEQFF.